This T cell receptor beta chain was sequenced for a study of blood T cell repertoires in COVID-19. Study-wide context: Samples came from the United States, Italy and Spain, spanning acute and convalescent COVID-19. T cells, B-cell-depleted T cells, or PBMCs supplied cDNA or gDNA.

This CDR3 contains 13 residues. The germline gives CDR1 MNHEY, CDR2 SMNVEV (reference sequence). V was clipped by 1 base and J by 9 bases, with 10 bases between them. In the original analysis: Estimates of nucleated cell counts were drawn from the amplification of reference gene primers. TCRdb keeps only in-frame clones here, not all; method: immunoSEQ multiplex PCR. V and J calls and clone size are those listed in that table; D and trimming were worked out from the DNA. This sample has under 200,000 clones, with over 65% found just once. The TCR sequence derives from a man in his sixties with acute or convalescent COVID-19. The V gene is TRBV27, the J gene TRBJ1-5, with a tentative D call TRBD1 (5 bases). The material sequenced was peripheral blood. CDR3: CASSLFDSGPQHF. As DNA, the CDR3 is TGTGCCAGCAGTTTATTCGACAGTGGGCCCCAGCATTTT.